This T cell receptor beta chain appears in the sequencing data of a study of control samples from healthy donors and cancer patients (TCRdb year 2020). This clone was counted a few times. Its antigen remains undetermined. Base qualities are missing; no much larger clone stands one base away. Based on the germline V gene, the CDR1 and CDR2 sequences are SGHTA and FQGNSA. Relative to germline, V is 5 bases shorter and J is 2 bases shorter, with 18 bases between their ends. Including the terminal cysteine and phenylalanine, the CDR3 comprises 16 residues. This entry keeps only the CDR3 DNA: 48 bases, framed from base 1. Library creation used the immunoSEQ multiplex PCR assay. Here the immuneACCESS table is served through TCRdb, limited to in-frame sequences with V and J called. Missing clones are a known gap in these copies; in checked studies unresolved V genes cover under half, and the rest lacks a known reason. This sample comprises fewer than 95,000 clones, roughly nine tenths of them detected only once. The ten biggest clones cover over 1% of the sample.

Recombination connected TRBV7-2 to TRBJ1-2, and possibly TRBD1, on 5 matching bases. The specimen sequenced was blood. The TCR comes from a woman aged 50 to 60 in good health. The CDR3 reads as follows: CASSLGVHTGNYGYTF. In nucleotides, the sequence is TGTGCCAGCAGCCTGGGGGTCCACACGGGAAACTATGGCTACACCTTC.